The 5 T cell receptor beta chains below all came from one sample that was sequenced in a study of blood T cell repertoires in COVID-19. Repertoires were generated with immunoSEQ multiplex PCR, while TCRdb's copy carries only in-frame clones and drops some. This table has roughly 110,000 clones, about three quarters appearing once. The sequenced sample was peripheral blood. These receptors all stem from a man in his sixties or seventies with acute or convalescent COVID-19.

The chain carries TRBV7-2 and TRBJ2-7; 7 bases are shared with TRBD2. CDR3 length equals 15 residues. Germline V gene data show CDR1 as SGHTA and CDR2 as FQGNSA. J gave up 2 bases and V 5 bases, and 9 bases lay outside the gene matches. The chain's CDR3 is CASSTLAGDTYEQYF. The CDR3, as DNA: TGTGCCAGCAGCACTTTAGCGGGCGATACCTACGAGCAGTACTTC.

The chain joins TRBV29-1 to TRBJ1-5, with D possibly matching TRBD1 (6 bases). CDR1 is SQVTM and CDR2 is ANQGSEA in the germline V gene. This CDR3 has 12 residues. The ends were cut back, 7 bases at V and 9 bases at J, with 16 bases in the middle. The CDR3 DNA reads TGCAGCGCGGGGGACACCGAAGGGCCCCAGCATTTT. Amino acid sequence: CSAGDTEGPQHF.

CDR3 region: CASSAGTGGYEQYF. CDR3 nucleotide sequence: TGTGCCAGCAGCGCTGGGACAGGGGGCTACGAGCAGTACTTC. The chain combines TRBV9 with TRBJ2-7; 11 bases line up with TRBD1. The CDR3 totals 14 residues. Losses at the gene ends were 3 bases for V and 3 bases for J; bases not matched to a gene: 2. The germline V gene encodes CDR1 SGDLS and CDR2 YYNGEE.

The chain recombines TRBV14 with TRBJ1-2; no reliable D call. V lost 1 base, J lost 3 bases, and 6 bases lay in between. Germline-derived CDR1 and CDR2 are SGHDN and FVKESK. The CDR3 totals 13 residues. The CDR3 protein is CASSQGQDYGYTF. CDR3 nucleotides: TGTGCCAGCAGCCAAGGGCAGGACTATGGCTACACCTTC.

This chain joins TRBV11-3 and TRBJ2-5; possibly TRBD1 for D (6 bases). The length of the CDR3 is 16 residues. Deletions cut 5 bases from V and 1 base from J, with 17 bases between. Germline CDR1 is SGHNT and CDR2 is YENEEA. CDR3 sequence reads: CASSLDSGPGQETQYF. DNA for the CDR3: TGTGCCAGCAGCCTGGACAGCGGCCCGGGCCAAGAGACCCAGTACTTC.